Described below is a single TCR beta chain sequence and its context. The germline CDR1 and CDR2 sequences are MNHNY and SVGAGI (reference sequence). V lost 8 bases, J lost 3 bases, and 4 bases stayed unmatched. The CDR3 covers 13 residues. There was relapse after autologous stem cell transplantation in every patient, and there was variation in brentuximab vedotin exposure. The patients, who had relapsed/refractory classical Hodgkin lymphoma, achieved best responses of complete response, partial response or progressive disease. This entry is derived from a study of PD-1 blockade in classical Hodgkin lymphoma. Assay: immunoSEQ multiplex PCR; the TCRdb copy retains only in-frame clones and omits some. The sample yields 20,000 to 25,000 clones, about 78% seen once.

The V gene is TRBV6-6, the J gene TRBJ1-5, with 7 bases identical to TRBD1. The sample here was peripheral blood mononuclear cells (PBMCs), taken before the second cycle of nivolumab. The clonotype was recovered from a human donor with classical Hodgkin lymphoma. The CDR3 region is CASRDRDNQPQHF. The CDR3 bases are TGTGCCAGCCGGGACAGAGACAATCAGCCCCAGCATTTT.